Shown below are 11 T cell receptor beta chains from a single sample sequenced in a study of STAT5B mutations in CD4+ large granular lymphocyte leukemia. TCRdb's copy holds only in-frame clones and misses some; the assay was immunoSEQ multiplex PCR. The sample has approximately 25,000 clones; 74% are singletons. Source material: CD4+ T cells from blood buffy coats. The receptors stem from a human donor in good health.

In this sample, this clone turned up a few times. This chain connects TRBV7-8 to TRBJ1-6; tentatively, D is TRBD1 (5 bases). CDR3 length: 13 amino acids. Germline CDR1 SGHVS, CDR2 FQNEAQ. The ends were cut back, 5 bases at V and 8 bases at J, with 10 bases in the middle. For the CDR3, the DNA is TGTGCCAGCAGCATCCGGGACTATTCACCCCTCCACTTT. This codes for CASSIRDYSPLHF.

The chain is built from TRBV5-6 and TRBJ2-2; weak D call: TRBD2 (5 bases). V lost 0 bases, J lost 5 bases, and 8 bases lay in between. This CDR3 comprises 14 residues. Germline V gives CDR1 SGHDT, CDR2 YYEEEE. CDR3 region: CASSLAGGTGELFF. CDR3 nucleotide sequence: TGTGCCAGCAGCTTGGCGGGCGGGACCGGGGAGCTGTTTTTT.

The chain joins TRBV7-6 to TRBJ1-3; no clear D. Germline CDR1 is SGHVS and CDR2 is FNYEAQ. V lost 4 bases to trimming and J lost 0 bases, with 10 bases between them. This CDR3 region has 15 residues. This CDR3 reads CASSSGSLSGNTIYF. The DNA of the CDR3 is TGTGCCAGCAGCTCTGGGTCTCTCTCTGGAAACACCATATATTTT.

V and J are TRBV7-9 and TRBJ2-1; D could derive from TRBD1 or TRBD2 (5 bases each). The CDR3 runs to 14 residues. V was clipped by 8 bases and J by 6 bases, with 17 bases between them. Germline V gene sequence: CDR1 SEHNR, CDR2 FQNEAQ (reference sequence). The CDR3 DNA reads as TGTGCCAGCGATTCCGGGGCTCGAAGCAATGAGCAGTTCTTC. It is translated as CASDSGARSNEQFF.

This chain connects TRBV7-9 to TRBJ2-3; possibly TRBD2 for D (6 bases). The V end was cut by 3 bases, the J end by 7 bases, with 20 bases between. CDR1 is SEHNR and CDR2 is FQNEAQ in the germline V gene (reference sequence). The CDR3 extends over 16 amino acids. The DNA of the CDR3 is TGTGCCAGCAGCTTTTCCCGGCGGGATCCGTCCAATACGCAGTATTTT. It translates to CASSFSRRDPSNTQYF.

The chain recombines TRBV6-5 with TRBJ2-7, with 7 bases lining up with TRBD1. The CDR3 totals 15 residues. Germline CDR1 MNHEY, CDR2 SVGAGI. J lost 2 bases, V lost 2 bases, and 6 bases had no gene match. As DNA, the CDR3 is TGTGCCAGCAGTTACGCGGCTACAGGGGCCTACGAGCAGTACGTC. Translation: CASSYAATGAYEQYV.

This sequence joins TRBV6-5 and TRBJ2-5, with D perhaps given as TRBD1 or TRBD2 (6 bases each). Germline V gene data show CDR1 as MNHEY and CDR2 as SVGAGI. The germline V and J ends were trimmed by 5 bases and 5 bases, with 18 bases remaining between them. The CDR3 has 15 amino acids. CDR3: CASSPFLGGRETQYF. The CDR3 coding sequence is TGTGCCAGCAGTCCCTTTTTAGGGGGGCGGGAGACCCAGTACTTC.

This clone showed up just a few times. The V gene is TRBV2, the J gene TRBJ1-3; D is unclear. Germline V gene sequence: CDR1 SNHLY, CDR2 FYNNEI. Deletions cut 4 bases from V and 0 bases from J, with 4 bases between. CDR3 length: 13 residues. CDR3 in amino acids: CASSGHSGNTIYF. CDR3 DNA sequence: TGTGCCAGCAGTGGCCACTCTGGAAACACCATATATTTT.

This rearrangement joins TRBV9 to TRBJ2-5; TRBD2 matches at 9 bases. Germline CDR1 and CDR2: SGDLS and YYNGEE. This CDR3 has 16 amino acids. V lost 2 bases to trimming and J lost 5 bases; unmatched junction nucleotides: 10. CDR3 sequence (DNA): TGTGCCAGCAGCGTGGGAGGCGGGGGGGCAGGGGAGACCCAGTACTTC. Translation gives CASSVGGGGAGETQYF.

This sequence joins TRBV11-2 and TRBJ2-1; D gene ambiguous. Per germline, CDR1 SGHAT and CDR2 FQNNGV. V lost 1 base and J 8 bases, leaving 15 bases between the germline ends. The CDR3 runs 15 residues. In nucleotides, the CDR3 is TGTGCCAGCAGCTTAGGAGGCTCCCCAAGCGATGAGCAGTTCTTC. Its protein product is CASSLGGSPSDEQFF.

The rearrangement uses TRBV10-3 and TRBJ1-1; 9 nucleotides match TRBD1. The V and J ends lost 5 bases and 6 bases, in that order; junction bases with no gene match: 10. Germline V gives CDR1 ENHRY, CDR2 SYGVKD. The CDR3 contains 15 residues. In nucleotides, the CDR3 is TGTGCCATCAGTAATCCGGGACAGGGTGCCCCTGAAGCTTTCTTT. Translated, it gives CAISNPGQGAPEAFF.